A single sample gave rise to the 30 T cell receptor beta chains below, sequenced in a study of patients with pleural tuberculosis. Each CDR3 protein is one row after TCRdb ran MiXCR on the reads. The table lists approximately 53,000 distinct CDR3 sequences, 7.3% of them singletons. The source is a human donor with pleural tuberculosis.

This clonotype has just a few counts. V and J are TRBV2 and TRBJ2-1; D gene ambiguous. There are 13 residues in the CDR3. The ends were cut back, 8 bases at V and 3 bases at J, with 11 bases in the middle. Germline CDR1 SNHLY, CDR2 FYNNEI. DNA of the CDR3: TGTGCCAGCGTGGGCCCCCTCTACAATGAGCAGTTCTTC. This translates into CASVGPLYNEQFF.

This clonotype was counted many times. The chain has TRBV2 and TRBJ2-5; no clear D. Per germline, CDR1 SNHLY and CDR2 FYNNEI. The CDR3 consists of 12 residues. Between the trimmed V and J ends, which lost 1 base and 3 bases, there was a span of 3 bases. The CDR3 reads CASSEVEETQYF. The CDR3 nucleotides are TGTGCCAGCAGTGAAGTCGAAGAGACCCAGTACTTC.

This chain uses TRBV20-1 with TRBJ1-5; D gene ambiguous. Germline CDR1 reads DFQATT; CDR2 reads SNEGSKA (reference sequence). The CDR3 has 13 amino acids. Trimming left V 5 bases short and J 1 base short, with 9 bases between. CDR3 residues: CSAHGRSNQPQHF. The CDR3 nucleotides read TGCAGTGCTCACGGACGGAGCAATCAGCCCCAGCATTTT.

This clonotype was detected ten times or more. J is TRBJ1-6 and V is TRBV28; D is unresolved. CDR3 size: 14 residues. V lost 10 bases to trimming and J lost 1 base, with 11 bases between them. Germline loops: CDR1 MDHEN, CDR2 SYDVKM. CDR3 in DNA: TGTGCCACGATGTCGGGTTCCTATAATTCACCCCTCCACTTT. Its protein is CATMSGSYNSPLHF.

This clonotype was seen at least ten times. J is TRBJ1-3 and V is TRBV4-1; TRBD1 matches 7 bases. The CDR3 consists of 13 residues. The V and J ends lost 8 bases and 4 bases, in that order; junction bases with no gene match: 5. The germline V gene encodes CDR1 MGHRA and CDR2 YSYEKL. The CDR3 sequence: CASSQGTGNTIYF. The CDR3 DNA sequence: TGCGCCAGCTCACAGGGGACGGGAAACACCATATATTTT.

The gene calls are TRBV29-1 and TRBJ1-1, with D possibly matching TRBD1 (5 bases). CDR1 SQVTM and CDR2 ANQGSEA come from the germline V gene. This CDR3 is 11 amino acids long. Deletions cut 6 bases from V and 11 bases from J, with 16 bases between. The CDR3 loop reads CSVRDQGLAFF. CDR3 in DNA: TGCAGCGTGCGGGATCAGGGATTGGCTTTCTTT.

This clonotype was recorded at least ten times. The chain couples TRBV2 to TRBJ2-1; 9 nucleotides agree with TRBD1. The V gene's germline CDR1 is SNHLY and CDR2 FYNNEI. This CDR3 region has 16 residues. V lost 4 bases, J lost 3 bases, and 7 bases stayed unmatched. In DNA form, the CDR3 reads TGTGCCAGCAGTGCAAACCGGGACAGGGTCTACAATGAGCAGTTCTTC. It translates to CASSANRDRVYNEQFF.

As regards this clonotype: A much bigger clone sits one base away, suggesting this may be a read error. The conserved phenylalanine or tryptophan is not found at the CDR3 terminus, so this likely reflects a read error. The chain employs TRBV4-2 and TRBJ1-2, with D possibly matching TRBD1 (5 bases). CDR1 is LGHNA, CDR2 YNFKEQ, per germline. The V and J ends lost 4 bases and 8 bases respectively, with 17 bases between them. The CDR3 spans 14 residues. This chain's CDR3 is CASSPGEGLRGYTL. CDR3 nucleotide sequence: TGTGCCAGCAGCCCCGGGGAGGGGTTAAGGGGCTACACCCTC.

This clonotype was detected many times. CDR3 protein: CAISNGGYQETQYF. In DNA form, the CDR3 reads TGTGCCATCAGTAACGGAGGGTACCAAGAGACCCAGTACTTC. The J gene is TRBJ2-5, the V gene TRBV10-3; the D gene is possibly TRBD2 (6 bases). The CDR3 contains 14 residues. Germline-derived CDR1 and CDR2 are ENHRY and SYGVKD. V was cut by 5 bases and J by 0 bases, with 10 bases left in between.

This clonotype showed up many times. The V call is TRBV20-1, the J call TRBJ2-1; no clear D gene. Germline V gene sequence: CDR1 DFQATT, CDR2 SNEGSKA (reference sequence). The V gene lost 3 bases and the J gene lost 8 bases, with 20 bases spanning the gap. The CDR3 is made up of 15 amino acids. This CDR3 is CSASPGEAVWDEQFF. CDR3 DNA sequence: TGCAGTGCTAGCCCTGGAGAGGCCGTCTGGGATGAGCAGTTCTTC.

The chain is built from TRBV2 and TRBJ2-5; the D gene could be TRBD1 or TRBD2 (6 bases each). V lost 5 bases to trimming and J lost 2 bases, with 15 bases between them. The CDR3 has 15 amino acids. Per the germline V gene, CDR1 is SNHLY and CDR2 is FYNNEI. The CDR3 DNA is TGTGCCAGCAGTCCTACACAGGGACTGCAAGAGACCCAGTACTTC. Protein product: CASSPTQGLQETQYF.

There are many counts of this clonotype. V gene TRBV11-2 combines with J gene TRBJ1-1, with TRBD1 matching 12 bases. CDR1 SGHAT and CDR2 FQNNGV come from the germline V gene. The CDR3 is 15 amino acids. Losses at the gene ends were 4 bases for V and 11 bases for J; bases not matched to a gene: 11. CDR3 sequence (DNA): TGTGCCAGCAGCTCCCGGGACAGGGGGCTGATAGACGCTTTCTTT. It specifies CASSSRDRGLIDAFF.

The rearrangement joins TRBV11-2 to TRBJ2-5; D is possibly TRBD1 (6 bases). This CDR3 contains 13 residues. Germline V gene sequence: CDR1 SGHAT, CDR2 FQNNGV. V was pared by 3 bases and J by 5 bases, with 10 bases between. The CDR3 sequence: CASSFTQGETQYF. In DNA form, the CDR3 reads TGTGCCAGCAGCTTCACCCAGGGGGAGACCCAGTACTTC.

This clonotype was recorded many times. V is TRBV28 and J is TRBJ2-5; a weak D match, TRBD1 (5 bases). From germline, CDR1 is MDHEN and CDR2 SYDVKM. Trimming took 3 bases from V and 3 from J, leaving 8 bases between them. The CDR3 contains 13 residues. DNA for the CDR3: TGTGCCAGCAGTTTTCTAGGGGAAGAGACCCAGTACTTC. Translated, it gives CASSFLGEETQYF.

This clonotype appeared a few times. This chain connects TRBV29-1 to TRBJ2-1; 13 positions match TRBD2. The CDR3 is 14 amino acids. Germline V lookup: CDR1 SQVTM, CDR2 ANQGSEA. Germline trimming cut 5 bases from V and 6 bases from J; bases unmatched to any gene: 4. The CDR3 loop reads CSVHTSGRANEQFF. In DNA, the CDR3 is TGCAGCGTTCACACTAGCGGGAGGGCCAATGAGCAGTTCTTC.

This clonotype showed up just a few times. J is TRBJ2-2 and V is TRBV10-3, with a weak D call TRBD1 (5 bases). The germline CDR1 and CDR2 sequences are ENHRY and SYGVKD. The CDR3 has 15 amino acids. Trimming cost V 2 bases and J 0 bases, with 7 bases left between them. The CDR3 bases are TGTGCCATCAGTGAGACGACAGCGAACACCGGGGAGCTGTTTTTT. Protein: CAISETTANTGELFF.

This clonotype was observed many times. The rearrangement links TRBV28 to TRBJ1-5; 8 nucleotides line up with TRBD1. The germline CDR1 and CDR2 sequences are MDHEN and SYDVKM. The CDR3 length is 16 residues. The J segment lost 1 base and the V segment lost 3 bases, leaving 5 bases of the junction unmatched. CDR3 DNA: TGTGCCAGCAGTTTCCTCTACAGGGGGAGCAATCAGCCCCAGCATTTT. This codes for CASSFLYRGSNQPQHF.

As to this clonotype: A much more abundant neighbour one base away suggests this may be a read error. J is TRBJ2-1 and V is TRBV6-2 or TRBV6-3; no definite D call. CDR1 is MNHEY, CDR2 SVGEGT, per germline. V was clipped by 5 bases and J by 10 bases, with 12 bases between them. The CDR3 totals 12 residues. Here the CDR3 reads CASSTARREQFF. The CDR3 DNA reads as TGTGCCAGCAGTACCGCTAGGCGAGAGCAGTTCTTC.

For the CDR3, the DNA is TGCAGCGTTGGAGACACGATGACCAAAAACATTCAGTACTTC. This sequence encodes CSVGDTMTKNIQYF. The chain joins TRBV29-1 to TRBJ2-4; D uncertain. Per the germline V gene, CDR1 is SQVTM and CDR2 is ANQGSEA. The V gene lost 4 bases and the J gene lost 2 bases, with 12 bases spanning the gap. The CDR3 is made up of 14 amino acids.

In the case of this clonotype: A read error may be the cause here, since a much bigger clone is one base away. The CDR3 end shows no conserved phenylalanine or tryptophan, and so a read error is likely. The rearrangement joins TRBV20-1 to TRBJ2-1; 7 bases match TRBD2. CDR1 DFQATT and CDR2 SNEGSKA come from the germline V gene (reference sequence). The V segment lost 3 bases and the J segment 4 bases; nucleotides outside the gene matches: 3. This CDR3 region has 13 residues. CDR3 in amino acids: CSARGREYNEQFL. In DNA form, the CDR3 reads TGCAGTGCTAGGGGGAGGGAGTACAATGAGCAGTTCCTC.

This clonotype was recorded many times. This chain uses TRBV5-1 with TRBJ1-1, with D perhaps TRBD1 (5 bases). The CDR3 spans 14 residues. The V gene's germline CDR1 is SGHRS and CDR2 YFSETQ. Trimming pared 0 bases from V and 4 bases from J, leaving 10 bases between. CDR3 DNA sequence: TGCGCCAGCAGCTTGGGGGGGGACGGCACTGAAGCTTTCTTT. Translation: CASSLGGDGTEAFF.

CDR3 protein: CASSIDWGNEQFF. The CDR3 coding sequence is TGTGCCAGTAGTATAGATTGGGGCAATGAGCAGTTCTTC. The gene calls are TRBV19 and TRBJ2-1; no clear D gene. The CDR3 has 13 residues. Deletions cut 0 bases from V and 6 bases from J, with 6 bases between. Germline assignment: CDR1 LNHDA and CDR2 SQIVND (reference sequence).

This clonotype has ten or more counts. The chain couples TRBV29-1 to TRBJ1-2, with 9 bases identical to TRBD1. The trim removed 6 bases at V and 5 bases at J, leaving 7 bases unmatched. Germline-derived CDR1 and CDR2 are SQVTM and ANQGSEA. The CDR3 is 13 amino acids. As DNA, the CDR3 is TGCAGCGTCAACACCGGGACAGGGTATGGCTACACCTTC. Protein: CSVNTGTGYGYTF. Complete variable domain (other parts from reference TRBV29-1 and TRBJ1-2): SAVISQKPSRDICQRGTSLTIQCQVDSQVTMMFWYRQQPGQSLTLIATANQGSEATYESGFVIDKFPISRPNLTFSTLTVSNMSPEDSSIYLCSVNTGTGYGYTFGSGTRLTVV.

Comment on this clonotype: This may be a read error, as it is one base from a much larger clone. The chain links TRBV19 to TRBJ2-7, with 11 positions matching TRBD2. Looked up from germline, CDR1 is LNHDA and CDR2 is SQIVND (reference sequence). The CDR3 spans 13 residues. CDR3 sequence (DNA): TGTGCCGGTAGTGCTGGGACTAGCGGCGAGCAGTACTTC. It is translated as CAGSAGTSGEQYF.

A word on this clonotype: A much more abundant neighbour one base away suggests this may be a read error. The rearrangement joins TRBV6-1 to TRBJ2-2; D gene ambiguous. CDR1 is MNHNS, CDR2 SASEGT, per germline. V gave up 8 bases and J gave up 8 bases, with 12 bases separating them. The CDR3 length is 12 residues. The CDR3 here is CASFERFGELFF. The DNA for the CDR3 is TGTGCCAGCTTCGAACGGTTTGGGGAGCTGTTTTTT.

This clonotype was found many times. The chain carries TRBV28 and TRBJ1-5; D remains ambiguous. With 7 bases removed from V and 0 bases from J, the gap between germline ends came to 13 bases. This CDR3 spans 15 amino acids. Germline CDR1 MDHEN, CDR2 SYDVKM. The CDR3 loop is CASTRGRHSNQPQHF. DNA for the CDR3: TGTGCCAGCACCCGTGGACGGCATAGCAATCAGCCCCAGCATTTT.

The sample holds many counts of this clonotype. V is TRBV3-1 and J is TRBJ2-5; D gene ambiguous. The CDR3 is 11 residues long. CDR1 and CDR2 from the germline V gene are LGHDT and YNNKEL (reference sequence). The V and J ends lost 4 bases and 4 bases respectively, with 4 bases between them. The CDR3, as DNA: TGTGCCAGCAGCCCGGCAGAGACCCAGTACTTC. Protein product: CASSPAETQYF.

This sequence joins TRBV7-8 and TRBJ2-1; TRBD1 matches at 7 bases. The CDR3 runs 14 residues. The trim removed 6 bases at V and 5 bases at J, leaving 7 bases unmatched. Per germline, CDR1 SGHVS and CDR2 FQNEAQ. CDR3 region: CASRYRGQNNEQFF. DNA for the CDR3: TGTGCCAGCAGGTACAGGGGACAGAACAATGAGCAGTTCTTC.

This clonotype came up many times. The V gene is TRBV20-1, the J gene TRBJ2-1; 12 bases are a match to TRBD1. Per germline, CDR1 DFQATT and CDR2 SNEGSKA (reference sequence). The CDR3 has 15 amino acids. Losses at the gene ends were 2 bases for V and 13 bases for J; bases not matched to a gene: 12. CDR3 coding DNA: TGCAGTGCTAGACGCGCCGGGACAGGGGGCCAAATCCAGTTCTTC. Encoded protein: CSARRAGTGGQIQFF.

This clonotype appeared many times. The CDR3 coding sequence is TGTGCCAGCAGCTCGACTAGCGACTCCTACAATGAGCAGTTCTTC. Translation: CASSSTSDSYNEQFF. The rearrangement uses TRBV11-2 and TRBJ2-1, with 8 nucleotides matching TRBD2. V trimming: 4 bases; J trimming: 0 bases; junction bases outside the gene matches: 2. The V gene's germline CDR1 is SGHAT and CDR2 FQNNGV. The CDR3 is 15 amino acids.